The 30 T cell receptor beta chains in this list originate from one sample, sequenced in a study of type 1 and type 2 diabetes patients. PCR was run on genomic DNA. The TCR beta CDR3 region was amplified using 30 forward and 13 reverse primers. One entry per CDR3 protein results from TCRdb running MiXCR on the multiplex PCR reads. This table has about 270,000 distinct CDR3 sequences, approximately 45% appearing once. Sequenced material: peripheral blood mononuclear cells (PBMCs). The source of these receptors is a man in his late teens or twenties with type 2 diabetes.

The gene calls are TRBV4-2 and TRBJ2-1; 9 nucleotides match TRBD2. Trimming at V came to 0 bases and at J to 9 bases, leaving 9 bases not matched to a gene. CDR3 length: 16 residues. The germline gives CDR1 LGHNA, CDR2 YNFKEQ. The CDR3 coding sequence is TGTGCCAGCAGCCAAGATCCCCTAGCGGGACTGGGTGAGCAGTTCTTC. Translated: CASSQDPLAGLGEQFF.

This clonotype occurred a few times. The rearrangement joins TRBV12-3 or TRBV12-4 to TRBJ1-1, with unresolved D. Trimming took off 6 bases at V and 0 bases at J, with 8 bases between the two ends. There are 13 residues in the CDR3. CDR3 region: CASSSGLNTEAFF. CDR3 coding DNA: TGTGCCAGCAGCTCGGGATTGAACACTGAAGCTTTCTTT.

The rearrangement uses TRBV29-1 and TRBJ1-2; tentative D call: TRBD1 (6 bases). V shed 2 bases and J shed 5 bases, with 21 bases lying between them. CDR1 SQVTM and CDR2 ANQGSEA come from the germline V gene. The CDR3 covers 16 residues. The CDR3 protein is CSVERGHQLGGYGYTF. CDR3 in DNA: TGCAGCGTTGAACGGGGACATCAGTTAGGTGGTTATGGCTACACCTTC. Full variable domain (rest looked up from reference TRBV29-1 and TRBJ1-2): SAVISQKPSRDICQRGTSLTIQCQVDSQVTMMFWYRQQPGQSLTLIATANQGSEATYESGFVIDKFPISRPNLTFSTLTVSNMSPEDSSIYLCSVERGHQLGGYGYTFGSGTRLTVV.

V gene TRBV2 combines with J gene TRBJ1-2; D unresolved. V was pared by 0 bases and J by 7 bases, with 12 bases between. The CDR3 has 14 residues. Per the germline V gene, CDR1 is SNHLY and CDR2 is FYNNEI. The CDR3 protein is CASSEARGTIGYTF. Written as DNA, the CDR3 is TGTGCCAGCAGTGAAGCGCGCGGCACTATTGGCTACACCTTC.

This clonotype was picked up a small number of times. V usage is TRBV27 and J usage is TRBJ1-6; D gene unclear. The CDR3 loop spans 17 amino acids. Germline CDR1 reads MNHEY; CDR2 reads SMNVEV (reference sequence). V shed 3 bases and J shed 0 bases, with 12 bases lying between them. CDR3 coding DNA: TGTGCCAGCAGTTTGTCCAGCCTCAGCTCCTATAATTCACCCCTCCACTTT. It yields the protein CASSLSSLSSYNSPLHF.

CDR3 sequence: CASSLGVSYEQYF. CDR3 nucleotides: TGTGCCAGCAGCTTAGGTGTGTCCTACGAGCAGTACTTC. The chain couples TRBV13 to TRBJ2-7, with D unclear. The CDR3 totals 13 residues. Trimming removed 0 bases from V and 1 base from J, with 4 bases in between. Per germline, CDR1 PRHDT and CDR2 FYEKMQ (reference sequence).

The chain links TRBV11-2 to TRBJ2-3; TRBD2 matches 9 bases. CDR3 length: 16 amino acids. Germline-derived CDR1 and CDR2 are SGHAT and FQNNGV. Trimming at V came to 3 bases and at J to 12 bases, leaving 16 bases not matched to a gene. CDR3 loop: CASSFPMAASGTYQYF. DNA for the CDR3: TGTGCCAGCAGCTTTCCAATGGCCGCTAGCGGGACTTATCAGTATTTT. Looking up the rest from reference TRBV11-2 and TRBJ2-3 gives the full variable domain: EAGVAQSPRYKIIEKRQSVAFWCNPISGHATLYWYQQILGQGPKLLIQFQNNGVVDDSQLPKDRFSAERLKGVDSTLKIQPAKLEDSAVYLCASSFPMAASGTYQYFGPGTRLTVL.

This clonotype was counted between two and nine times. The V and J genes are TRBV13 and TRBJ1-5; D is ambiguous. Trimming left V 7 bases short and J 4 bases short, with 14 bases between. Germline V lookup: CDR1 PRHDT, CDR2 FYEKMQ (reference sequence). The CDR3 loop spans 14 amino acids. The CDR3 DNA reads as TGTGCCAGCAAAGCGGGTTACGAAAATCAGCCCCAGCATTTT. Protein: CASKAGYENQPQHF.

J is TRBJ2-7 and V is TRBV19, with 8 bases lining up with TRBD2. The DNA end is a closer match to TRBJ2-1, so the J assignment may be wrong. This CDR3 is 15 amino acids long. CDR1 is LNHDA, CDR2 SQIVND, per germline (reference sequence). CDR3 loop: CASSKASGPFSEQFF. Here the CDR3 DNA reads TGTGCCAGTAGTAAGGCTAGCGGGCCCTTCTCTGAGCAGTTCTTC.

The chain combines TRBV10-3 with TRBJ1-5, with 9 bases lining up with TRBD1. The junction had 10 bases not matched to a gene; V was cut back by 2 bases and J by 11 bases. This CDR3 spans 15 amino acids. Germline V gene data show CDR1 as ENHRY and CDR2 as SYGVKD. The CDR3 DNA reads as TGTGCCATCAGTGAGCGAGACAGGGGGGGTAGGGCCCAGCATTTT. Residues: CAISERDRGGRAQHF.

This clonotype appeared a few times. This chain links TRBV2 with TRBJ2-7, with 7 bases fitting TRBD1. CDR1 is SNHLY, CDR2 FYNNEI, per germline. The CDR3 has 14 amino acids. V lost 2 bases to trimming and J lost 2 bases; unmatched junction nucleotides: 3. The CDR3: CASSEQGVPYEQYF. In nucleotides, the CDR3 is TGTGCCAGCAGTGAACAGGGGGTCCCCTACGAGCAGTACTTC.

The rearrangement joins TRBV28 to TRBJ2-7; 7 positions agree with TRBD1. V was clipped by 5 bases and J by 4 bases; unmatched bases: 2. This CDR3 contains 12 residues. Germline V gene sequence: CDR1 MDHEN, CDR2 SYDVKM. The CDR3 DNA reads as TGTGCCAGCAGTCCCAGGGGGTACGAGCAGTACTTC. It yields the protein CASSPRGYEQYF.

This clonotype was recorded a few times. This rearrangement joins TRBV7-2 to TRBJ1-6; D gene unclear. CDR3 length: 13 amino acids. Germline CDR1 and CDR2: SGHTA and FQGNSA. Deletions cut 0 bases from V and 10 bases from J, with 7 bases between. The CDR3 reads CASSLAQVSPLHF. The DNA of the CDR3 is TGTGCCAGCAGCTTAGCGCAGGTGTCACCCCTCCACTTT.

Many counts were recorded for this clonotype. V is TRBV15 and J is TRBJ2-2; D is unresolved. Germline CDR1 is LNHNV and CDR2 is YYDKDF (reference sequence). V was pared by 0 bases and J by 7 bases, with 12 bases between. This CDR3 comprises 15 residues. CDR3 in DNA: TGTGCCACCAGCAGAGAACTATCGTTAGGCGGGGAGCTGTTTTTT. It specifies CATSRELSLGGELFF.

The chain recombines TRBV20-1 with TRBJ1-4; no firm D call. The CDR3 contains 16 residues. V was cut by 0 bases and J by 8 bases, with 19 bases left in between. Germline V gives CDR1 DFQATT, CDR2 SNEGSKA (reference sequence). The DNA for the CDR3 is TGCAGTGCTAGAGATCGTCTTCGGCCCGGTAGGGAAAAACTGTTTTTT. Protein product: CSARDRLRPGREKLFF.

CDR3 loop: CASTIGQGLAGANVLTF. The CDR3, as DNA: TGTGCCAGCACCATTGGCCAGGGCTTGGCTGGGGCCAACGTCCTGACTTTC. The V gene is TRBV19, the J gene TRBJ2-6; maybe TRBD1 (5 bases). There are 17 residues in the CDR3. Germline CDR1 and CDR2: LNHDA and SQIVND (reference sequence). The germline V and J ends were trimmed by 9 bases and 2 bases, with 20 bases remaining between them.

This clonotype has ten or more counts. The gene calls are TRBV2 and TRBJ1-2, with unresolved D. The CDR3 runs 10 residues. CDR1 is SNHLY and CDR2 is FYNNEI in the germline V gene. V lost 7 bases, J lost 7 bases, and 7 bases lay in between. The CDR3 protein is CASNTFGYTF. In nucleotides, the CDR3 is TGTGCCAGCAACACCTTTGGCTACACCTTC.

This chain uses TRBV7-7 with TRBJ2-1, with D possibly being TRBD2 (5 bases). The CDR3 spans 14 residues. Germline CDR1 reads SSHAT; CDR2 reads FNYEAQ (reference sequence). Between the trimmed V and J ends, which lost 5 bases and 6 bases, there was a span of 14 bases. In nucleotides, the CDR3 is TGTGCCAGCAGCCCCGCCGGGGTTACCAATGAGCAGTTCTTC. Amino acids: CASSPAGVTNEQFF. Together with reference TRBV7-7 and TRBJ2-1, the CDR3 gives the full variable domain: GAGVSQSPRYKVTKRGQDVTLRCDPISSHATLYWYQQALGQGPEFLTYFNYEAQPDKSGLPSDRFSAERPEGSISTLTIQRTEQRDSAMYRCASSPAGVTNEQFFGPGTRLTVL.

Comments on this clonotype: Mismatch with germline at one junction end may stem from a read error. This chain uses TRBV10-3 with TRBJ1-6, with TRBD1 matching over 7 bases. Germline assignment: CDR1 ENHRY and CDR2 SYGVKD. CDR3 length: 16 amino acids. The CDR3 DNA reads TGTGCCAGCGGGAAGGGACAGAGCTCCTATAATCCACCCCTCCACTTT. This translates into CASGKGQSSYNPPLHF.

The V call is TRBV4-1, the J call TRBJ1-6; D possibly corresponds to TRBD1 (5 bases). Trimming removed 5 bases at V and 9 bases at J, with 14 bases between. The CDR3 runs to 14 residues. Germline assignment: CDR1 MGHRA and CDR2 YSYEKL. CDR3 region: CASSSRDGPSPLHF. As DNA, the CDR3 is TGCGCCAGCAGCAGTCGGGACGGACCTTCACCCCTCCACTTT.

This clonotype was counted only a few times. This chain joins TRBV2 and TRBJ2-3, with D unclear. Germline CDR1 and CDR2: SNHLY and FYNNEI. Trimming removed 6 bases at V and 8 bases at J, with 21 bases between. This CDR3 has 15 residues. The CDR3: CASRGGGYRNFTQYF. For the CDR3, the DNA is TGTGCCAGCAGGGGCGGTGGGTACCGGAACTTTACGCAGTATTTT.

For this clonotype: The junction differs from germline at one of its ends, possibly a read error. The chain joins TRBV19 to TRBJ2-7, with a weak D call TRBD2 (5 bases). The CDR3 loop spans 16 amino acids. Germline lookup yields CDR1 LNHDA and CDR2 SQIVND (reference sequence). The CDR3 region is CASSIIGGEADYEQCF. The CDR3 nucleotides read TGTGCCAGTAGTATCATCGGCGGAGAGGCAGACTACGAGCAGTGCTTC.

The chain uses TRBV19 and TRBJ1-6; D perhaps matches TRBD1 (5 bases). Germline CDR1 is LNHDA and CDR2 is SQIVND (reference sequence). CDR3 length: 14 residues. V was clipped by 4 bases and J by 13 bases, with 17 bases between them. In DNA, the CDR3 is TGTGCCAGTAGTACACTAAATGGGGGGAGGCCCCTCCACTTT. The encoded protein is CASSTLNGGRPLHF.

A note on this clonotype: The CDR3 end shows no conserved phenylalanine or tryptophan, and so a read error is likely. The V and J genes are TRBV7-9 and TRBJ1-5; D not resolved. Germline V gene lookup returns CDR1 SEHNR and CDR2 FQNEAQ (reference sequence). This CDR3 is 13 amino acids long. The V and J ends lost 5 bases and 0 bases respectively, with 5 bases between them. The CDR3 region is CASSRASNQPQHS. DNA of the CDR3: TGTGCCAGCAGCAGGGCTAGCAATCAGCCCCAGCATTCT.

The count of this clonotype is one. This chain connects TRBV15 to TRBJ2-3; 10 positions agree with TRBD2. CDR1 is LNHNV, CDR2 YYDKDF, per germline (reference sequence). This CDR3 is built from 17 residues. V trimming: 5 bases; J trimming: 5 bases; junction bases outside the gene matches: 13. This CDR3 reads CATSPRPSGRAKDTQYF. CDR3 coding DNA: TGTGCCACCAGCCCTCGGCCCAGCGGGAGGGCCAAAGATACGCAGTATTTT.

This clonotype showed up just a few times. The chain uses TRBV29-1 and TRBJ1-1; D might be TRBD1 (6 bases). The CDR3 runs 12 residues. Germline CDR1 reads SQVTM; CDR2 reads ANQGSEA. Trimming stripped 7 bases from V and 3 bases from J, with 12 bases between. The CDR3 sequence is CSATEGDTEAFF. The CDR3 DNA sequence: TGCAGCGCTACCGAGGGGGACACTGAAGCTTTCTTT.

This chain uses TRBV14 with TRBJ2-7, with TRBD2 identical over 13 bases. V lost 5 bases, J lost 0 bases, and 4 bases stayed unmatched. This CDR3 spans 16 amino acids. The germline CDR1 and CDR2 sequences are SGHDN and FVKESK. CDR3 DNA sequence: TGTGCCAGCAGCAAGGGACTAGCGGGATCCTCCTACGAGCAGTACTTC. Amino acids: CASSKGLAGSSYEQYF.

This chain links TRBV19 with TRBJ2-2; D not certain. The CDR3 totals 14 residues. Trimming stripped 7 bases from V and 2 bases from J, with 11 bases between. Germline CDR1 is LNHDA and CDR2 is SQIVND (reference sequence). CDR3 protein: CASTFSRNTGELFF. Here the CDR3 DNA reads TGTGCCAGTACCTTTTCCAGAAACACCGGGGAGCTGTTTTTT.

The V gene is TRBV2, the J gene TRBJ2-2; TRBD2 agrees at 9 bases. The CDR3 is made up of 16 amino acids. The germline CDR1 and CDR2 sequences are SNHLY and FYNNEI. With V trimmed by 6 bases and J by 4 bases, 9 bases remained unmatched. In nucleotides, the CDR3 is TGTGCCAGCAGAGTCCGGGCGGGGGGGGGCACCGGGGAGCTGTTTTTT. This gives the protein CASRVRAGGGTGELFF. The whole variable domain, remainder taken from reference TRBV2 and TRBJ2-2, is EPEVTQTPSHQVTQMGQEVILRCVPISNHLYFYWYRQILGQKVEFLVSFYNNEISEKSEIFDDQFSVERPDGSNFTLKIRSTKLEDSAMYFCASRVRAGGGTGELFFGEGSRLTVL.

This clonotype has ten or more counts. This chain uses TRBV10-3 with TRBJ2-2; maybe TRBD1 (5 bases). Germline CDR1 is ENHRY and CDR2 is SYGVKD. The CDR3 is 15 amino acids. V lost 6 bases, J lost 2 bases, and 13 bases lay in between. CDR3: CAIRDSDTNTGELFF. The CDR3 DNA reads TGTGCCATCAGAGATTCGGACACAAACACCGGGGAGCTGTTTTTT.